These 6 T cell receptor beta chains came from one sample sequenced in a study of blood T cell repertoires in COVID-19. Profiling relied on immunoSEQ multiplex PCR, and the TCRdb table lists in-frame clones only, not all of them. The sample lists 180,000 or so clones, around 80% occurring once. The sequenced sample consisted of peripheral blood. The receptor set was obtained from a woman older than 75 with COVID-19, enrolled during active disease.

The CDR3 DNA reads TGTGCCAGCAGCGTAGTAGCAGGGGCCCACTATGGCTACACCTTC. Amino acids: CASSVVAGAHYGYTF. The chain couples TRBV9 to TRBJ1-2; D perhaps matches TRBD1 (6 bases). Germline assignment: CDR1 SGDLS and CDR2 YYNGEE. The CDR3 contains 15 residues. The V gene lost 0 bases and the J gene lost 3 bases, with 12 bases spanning the gap.

The chain joins TRBV18 to TRBJ2-1; TRBD2 matches at 12 bases. V lost 3 bases to trimming and J lost 8 bases; unmatched junction nucleotides: 8. The CDR3 sequence is 16 residues long. From germline, CDR1 is KGHSH and CDR2 LQKENI. As DNA, the CDR3 is TGTGCCAGCTCACCCACTCTAGCGGGAGGGGGTCATGAGCAGTTCTTC. Translating gives CASSPTLAGGGHEQFF.

The CDR3 reads CASRTSGRALYEQYF. The CDR3 coding sequence is TGTGCCAGCAGAACTAGCGGGAGGGCCCTCTACGAGCAGTACTTC. The chain recombines TRBV28 with TRBJ2-7, with 13 bases identical to TRBD2. This CDR3 comprises 15 residues. The ends lost 6 bases at V and 3 bases at J; junction bases unmatched: 5. Germline V gives CDR1 MDHEN, CDR2 SYDVKM. The variable domain in full, completed from reference TRBV28 and TRBJ2-7, reads DVKVTQSSRYLVKRTGEKVFLECVQDMDHENMFWYRQDPGLGLRLIYFSYDVKMKEKGDIPEGYSVSREKKERFSLILESASTNQTSMYLCASRTSGRALYEQYFGPGTRLTVT.

The CDR3 protein is CASSPRDRGPYEQYF. The CDR3, as DNA: TGTGCCAGCAGCCCGCGGGACAGGGGACCATACGAGCAGTACTTC. The V gene is TRBV5-4, the J gene TRBJ2-7; the match to TRBD1 covers 10 bases. The trim removed 4 bases at V and 4 bases at J, leaving 8 bases unmatched. The CDR3 consists of 15 residues. In germline, CDR1 is SGHNT, CDR2 YYREEE (reference sequence).

V and J are TRBV28 and TRBJ1-5; 10 positions agree with TRBD1. From germline, CDR1 is MDHEN and CDR2 SYDVKM. The CDR3 covers 15 residues. With 6 bases clipped from V and 5 bases from J, the junction kept 7 bases outside the gene matches. CDR3 sequence (DNA): TGTGCCAGCAGACGGCATGGACAGGGGGATCAGCCCCAGCATTTT. Its translation is CASRRHGQGDQPQHF.

The rearrangement joins TRBV18 to TRBJ2-7; 8 bases are a match to TRBD1. The germline gives CDR1 KGHSH, CDR2 LQKENI. The CDR3 contains 14 residues. After removal of 3 bases from V and 3 bases from J, the junction contained 4 bases not matched to a gene. DNA for the CDR3: TGTGCCAGCTCACCCCTCGGACAGGGCTACGAGCAGTACTTC. As protein: CASSPLGQGYEQYF.